This T cell receptor beta chain was found in a study of response to subunit inactivated influenza vaccine. Study conclusions and caveats: Few new T cells, the authors suggested, are recruited by each seasonal influenza vaccination.

One entry per CDR3 protein results from TCRdb running MiXCR on the RT-PCR reads. This sample has 550,000 to 800,000 distinct CDR3 sequences, with more than 11% found just once. This clonotype occurred many times. Its antigen is still unknown. Germline assignment: CDR1 DFQATT and CDR2 SNEGSKA (reference sequence). Trimming took 1 base from V and 0 from J, leaving 3 bases between them. The CDR3 runs to 12 residues. Here the sequenced sample was PBMCs from blood, taken less than 15 days before vaccination. The sequence was collected from a man aged 45-65 years who received an inactivated influenza vaccine. The rearrangement links TRBV20-1 to TRBJ1-2; D remains ambiguous. CDR3 protein: CSARVANYGYTF. CDR3 DNA sequence: TGCAGTGCTAGAGTGGCTAACTATGGCTACACCTTC.